This TCR beta chain was captured in a study of T cells in Graves' hyperthyroidism and ophthalmopathy. The CDR3 regions of TCR beta were amplified from RNA transcripts. The TCR CDR3 was amplified in a first-round RT-PCR using the HTBI primer set. MiXCR was run by TCRdb on the multiplex PCR reads, yielding one entry per CDR3 protein. This table has nearly 250,000 distinct CDR3 sequences, about 15% appearing once. Study-wide results and limits: Blood also carried most thyroid clonotypes expanded above 0.001.

This clonotype was detected ten times or more. The antigen is unknown. Disease lasting under 3 months, a NOSPECS grade of at least 4, and a Clinical Activity Score of at least 3 were features of the ophthalmopathy patients. V gave up 2 bases and J gave up 1 base, with 9 bases separating them. CDR3 length equals 14 residues. Germline V CDR1 and CDR2: SGHRS, YFSETQ. The sequence came from a woman aged 18 to 35 with Graves' ophthalmopathy. Input material: blood. The rearrangement uses TRBV5-1 and TRBJ1-1; D ambiguous. The CDR3 DNA follows: TGCGCCAGCAGCTTTTCGGTGGCGAACACTGAAGCTTTCTTT. This sequence encodes CASSFSVANTEAFF.